This TCR beta chain stems from a study of T cells in Graves' hyperthyroidism and ophthalmopathy. RNA transcripts yielded amplified TCR beta CDR3 regions. First-round RT-PCR of the TCR CDR3 relied on the HTBI primer set. TCRdb reanalysed the multiplex PCR reads using MiXCR and keeps one entry per CDR3 protein. The sample consists of more than 600,000 distinct CDR3 sequences, 15% to 20% of them appearing once. Among the patients, aged 18 to 65, hyperthyroidism was newly diagnosed and had lasted under 2 months. Diagnosing involved the use of clinical symptoms, serum thyroxine and TRAb, thyroid ultrasound and orbital computed tomography. Whole-study results and caveats: Stable hyperthyroidism was told apart from ophthalmopathy by a model built on 13 V-J features.

This clonotype was counted ten times or more. Its antigen is unknown. The sequence was obtained from a man aged 18 to 30 with Graves' hyperthyroidism. Input material: blood.

The DNA for the CDR3 is TGTGCCAGCAGCTTACGCAGGGTGGGGGAGTACGAGCAGTACTTC. Its protein product is CASSLRRVGEYEQYF. The chain recombines TRBV7-8 with TRBJ2-7; TRBD1 or TRBD2 may be the D gene (5 bases each). Germline values: CDR1 SGHVS, CDR2 FQNEAQ. The CDR3 is 15 amino acids. V shed 2 bases and J shed 4 bases, with 15 bases lying between them.